This section outlines one T cell receptor beta chain sequence together with its context. The data belong to a study of blood T cell repertoires in COVID-19. Study context: T cells, B-cell-depleted T cells, or PBMCs supplied cDNA or gDNA.

Germline values: CDR1 MNHEY, CDR2 SVGAGI. This CDR3 has 15 amino acids. V gave up 7 bases and J gave up 4 bases, with 19 bases separating them. In the authors' workflow: Cell counts per sample came from amplifying reference gene primers. The protocol was immunoSEQ multiplex PCR, while the TCRdb copy is restricted to in-frame clones and leaves out a portion. V, J and clone size reflect that table, while D and trimming were determined from the DNA. The data contain 200,000 to 300,000 clones, just under 90% of them singletons. The sequence was obtained from a middle-aged woman with acute or convalescent COVID-19. The chain links TRBV6-5 to TRBJ1-2, with D possibly TRBD1 on 6 matching bases. The sequenced sample was peripheral blood. The CDR3 loop is CASTKYTGNIYGYTF. The CDR3 DNA sequence: TGTGCCAGCACCAAATATACAGGGAATATCTATGGCTACACCTTC.